This TCR beta chain was identified during a study of CD8 T cells in ankylosing spondylitis. This clonotype was picked up a small number of times. Antigen specificity is unknown. The V end was cut by 5 bases, the J end by 1 base, with 19 bases between. The CDR3 has 17 residues. Germline CDR1 reads SGHVS; CDR2 reads FQNEAQ. TCRdb processed the 5' RACE reads anew with MiXCR; each CDR3 protein has one entry. In the table there are a few hundred thousand distinct CDR3 sequences, less than 25% of which are singletons. General observations from the study: As for the disease-linked clones, they showed a CD8+ phenotype and occurred at relatively low frequencies in peripheral blood.

Material: blood, either unsorted or a sorted T cell fraction (not recorded which). The chain recombines TRBV7-8 with TRBJ2-3; TRBD2 might be the D (6 bases). The TCR originated in a female donor with ankylosing spondylitis or in good health (not recorded which). CDR3 loop: CASSITIRGEGTDTQYF. In DNA form, the CDR3 reads TGTGCCAGCAGCATAACGATTCGCGGGGAAGGCACAGATACGCAGTATTTT.